This T cell receptor beta chain appears in the sequencing data of a study of T cells in Graves' hyperthyroidism and ophthalmopathy. Study results and caveats: Most expanded thyroid clonotypes above 0.001 also appeared in blood. A model of 13 V-J features distinguished ophthalmopathy from stable hyperthyroidism.

This clonotype appeared a few times. The antigen remains unidentified. The J segment lost 0 bases and the V segment lost 5 bases, leaving 11 bases of the junction unmatched. The germline V gene encodes CDR1 MNHNS and CDR2 SASEGT. The CDR3 extends over 19 amino acids. The investigators amplified TCR beta CDR3 regions from RNA transcripts. HTBI primers drove first-round RT-PCR of the TCR CDR3. Each CDR3 protein is one row after TCRdb ran MiXCR on the multiplex PCR reads. The sample holds about 420,000 distinct CDR3 sequences; around 15% are singletons and the top ten take 4% to 6.5%. The receptor's source is a woman aged 18-30 years with Graves' hyperthyroidism. The material sequenced was blood. J is TRBJ2-6 and V is TRBV6-1; 9 bases align to TRBD2. CDR3 region: CASSPQPGLASSGANVLTF. The CDR3 coding sequence is TGTGCCAGCAGTCCACAGCCGGGACTAGCAAGCTCTGGGGCCAACGTCCTGACTTTC.